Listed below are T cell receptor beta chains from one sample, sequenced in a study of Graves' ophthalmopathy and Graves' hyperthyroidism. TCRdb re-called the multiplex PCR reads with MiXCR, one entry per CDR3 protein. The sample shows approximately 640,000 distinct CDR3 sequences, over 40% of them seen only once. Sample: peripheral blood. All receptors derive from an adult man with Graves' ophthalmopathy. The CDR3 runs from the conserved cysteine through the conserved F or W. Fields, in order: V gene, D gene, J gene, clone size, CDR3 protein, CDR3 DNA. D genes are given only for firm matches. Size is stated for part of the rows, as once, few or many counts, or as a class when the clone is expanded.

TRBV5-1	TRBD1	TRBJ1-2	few	CASSSGQVGYGYTF	TGCGCCAGCAGCTCCGGACAGGTCGGGTATGGCTACACCTTC
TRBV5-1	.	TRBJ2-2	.	CASSLELLPGAGELFF	TGCGCCAGCAGCTTGGAGCTCCTCCCAGGGGCCGGGGAGCTGTTTTTT
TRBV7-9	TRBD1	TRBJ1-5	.	CASSLGTGQETQHF	TGTGCCAGCAGCTTAGGGACAGGACAAGAGACCCAGCATTTT
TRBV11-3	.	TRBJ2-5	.	CASSLNLPGETQYF	TGTGCCAGCAGCTTGAACCTGCCAGGGGAGACCCAGTACTTC
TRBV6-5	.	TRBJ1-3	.	CASPRGNTIYF	TGTGCCAGTCCAAGAGGAAACACCATATATTTT
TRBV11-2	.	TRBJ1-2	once	CASSSDRTAIYGYTF	TGTGCCAGCAGTTCCGACAGGACTGCTATTTATGGCTACACCTTC
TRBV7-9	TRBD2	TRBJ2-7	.	CASSESGGGGASEQYF	TGTGCCAGCAGTGAATCAGGCGGGGGGGGCGCCTCCGAGCAGTACTTC
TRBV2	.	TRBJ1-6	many	CASIRTANSPLHF	TGTGCCAGCATAAGGACGGCCAATTCACCCCTCCACTTT
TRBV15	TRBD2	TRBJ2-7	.	CATSGRTSGGPEYF	TGTGCCACCAGCGGAAGGACTAGCGGGGGCCCGGAGTACTTC
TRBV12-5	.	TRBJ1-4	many	CASGGDELFF	TGTGCTAGTGGAGGAGATGAACTGTTTTTT
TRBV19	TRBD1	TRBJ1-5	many	CATSRGAYSNQPQHF	TGTGCCACCTCCAGGGGGGCTTATAGCAATCAGCCCCAGCATTTT
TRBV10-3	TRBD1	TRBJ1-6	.	CASAGTGVFTPHF	TGTGCCAGCGCCGGGACAGGGGTTTTTACCCCCCACTTT
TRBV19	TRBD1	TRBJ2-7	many	CASSIRDRGYEQYF	TGTGCCAGTAGTATCCGGGACAGGGGTTACGAGCAGTACTTC
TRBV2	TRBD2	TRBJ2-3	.	CASSEGTGLYTDTQYF	TGTGCCAGCAGTGAGGGGACGGGACTATACACAGATACGCAGTATTTT
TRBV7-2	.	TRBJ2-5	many	CASSLSTSPGQETQYF	TGTGCCAGCAGCTTAAGTACTAGCCCAGGGCAAGAGACCCAGTACTTC
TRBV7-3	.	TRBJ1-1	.	CASSFVAGEAFF	TGTGCCAGCAGCTTCGTAGCGGGAGAAGCTTTCTTT
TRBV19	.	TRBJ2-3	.	CASSIGTGQADTQYF	TGTGCCAGTAGTATTGGTACAGGGCAGGCAGATACGCAGTATTTT
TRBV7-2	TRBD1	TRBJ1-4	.	CASSVTGGSLHEKLFF	TGTGCCAGCAGCGTGACAGGGGGCAGCCTACATGAAAAACTGTTTTTT
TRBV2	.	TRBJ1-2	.	CASRQVGGPYGYTF	TGTGCCAGCAGGCAGGTGGGGGGGCCCTATGGCTACACCTTC
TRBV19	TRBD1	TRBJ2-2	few	CASSPAERGPGELFF	TGTGCCAGTAGTCCCGCTGAAAGGGGGCCCGGGGAGCTGTTTTTT
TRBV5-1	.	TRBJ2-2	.	CASQNAVNTGELFF	TGCGCCAGTCAAAATGCAGTGAACACCGGGGAGCTGTTTTTT
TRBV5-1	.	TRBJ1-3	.	CASSLAGTDSGNTIYF	TGCGCCAGCAGCTTGGCCGGGACTGACTCTGGAAACACCATATATTTT
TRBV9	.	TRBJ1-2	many	CASSVFVWGYTF	TGTGCCAGCAGCGTCTTTGTCTGGGGCTACACCTTC
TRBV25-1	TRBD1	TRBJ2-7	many	CASSEWGQAYEQYF	TGTGCCAGCAGTGAATGGGGACAGGCCTACGAGCAGTACTTC
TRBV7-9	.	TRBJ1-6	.	CASGREGGQPLHF	TGTGCCAGCGGACGCGAGGGGGGTCAGCCCCTCCACTTT
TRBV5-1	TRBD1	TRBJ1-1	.	CASSIGQGFTEAFF	TGCGCCAGCAGCATCGGACAGGGGTTCACTGAAGCTTTCTTT
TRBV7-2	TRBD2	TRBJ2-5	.	CASSLFDSGGSEETQYF	TGTGCCAGCAGCTTATTTGATAGCGGGGGGTCCGAAGAGACCCAGTACTTC
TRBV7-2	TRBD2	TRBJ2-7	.	CASSLVGGGAYEQYF	TGTGCCAGCAGCTTAGTCGGCGGGGGGGCCTACGAGCAGTACTTC
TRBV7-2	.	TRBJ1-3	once	CASSPPGVGNTIYF	TGTGCCAGCAGCCCCCCGGGGGTGGGAAACACCATATATTTT
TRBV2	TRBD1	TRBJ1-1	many	CASSGQGYTEAFF	TGTGCCAGCAGTGGACAGGGTTACACTGAAGCTTTCTTT
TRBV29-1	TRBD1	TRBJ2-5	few	CSVITGAGQPQYF	TGCAGCGTTATCACAGGGGCCGGACAGCCCCAGTACTTC
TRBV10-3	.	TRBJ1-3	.	CAISEGSVRRNTIYF	TGTGCCATCAGTGAGGGGTCCGTAAGACGGAACACCATATATTTT
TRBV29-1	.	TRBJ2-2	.	CSVSQGRGGELFF	TGCAGCGTTTCACAGGGGAGGGGAGGGGAGCTGTTTTTT
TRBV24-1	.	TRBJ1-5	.	CATSEAGCQETQHF	TGTGCCACCAGTGAGGCGGGGTGCCAAGAGACCCAGCATTTT
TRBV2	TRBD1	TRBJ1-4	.	CASRVQGWNEKLFF	TGTGCCAGCAGGGTACAGGGGTGGAATGAAAAACTGTTTTTT
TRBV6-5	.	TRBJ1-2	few	CASSPTALYYGYTF	TGTGCCAGCAGTCCGACGGCTCTCTACTATGGCTACACCTTC
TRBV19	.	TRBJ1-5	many	CASSIGTGLNQPQHF	TGTGCCAGTAGTATAGGCACAGGCCTCAATCAGCCCCAGCATTTT
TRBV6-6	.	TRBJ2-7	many	CASSFWAGGEQYF	TGTGCCAGCAGTTTCTGGGCCGGCGGCGAGCAGTACTTC
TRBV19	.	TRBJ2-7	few	CAWSRDGNEQYF	TGTGCCTGGAGTCGGGACGGCAACGAGCAGTACTTC
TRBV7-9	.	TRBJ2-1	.	CASSLAQGGGF	TGTGCCAGCAGCTTAGCGCAGGGAGGGGGCTTC
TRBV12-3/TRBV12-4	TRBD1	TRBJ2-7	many	CASSFGTVEQYF	TGTGCCAGCAGCTTCGGGACAGTCGAGCAGTACTTC
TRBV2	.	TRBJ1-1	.	CASSPGAGILNTEAFF	TGTGCCAGCAGTCCCGGGGCAGGGATACTGAACACTGAAGCTTTCTTT